Following are 16 T cell receptor beta chains from one sample sequenced in a study of blood T cell repertoires in COVID-19. The protocol was immunoSEQ multiplex PCR, while the TCRdb copy is restricted to in-frame clones and leaves out a portion. The sample lists about 120,000 clones, 81% occurring once. The sequencing input was peripheral blood. The source is a man aged 50 to 60 with acute or convalescent COVID-19.

The V gene is TRBV6-6, the J gene TRBJ2-3; perhaps TRBD2 as D (7 bases). V lost 2 bases and J lost 3, with 12 bases in between. There are 15 residues in the CDR3. Germline assignment: CDR1 MNHNY and CDR2 SVGAGI (reference sequence). CDR3: CASSYRRGQTDTQYF. Here the CDR3 DNA reads TGTGCCAGCAGTTACAGGCGGGGGCAAACAGATACGCAGTATTTT.

This chain links TRBV19 with TRBJ1-2, with 12 bases lining up with TRBD1. The V gene's germline CDR1 is LNHDA and CDR2 SQIVND (reference sequence). The CDR3 spans 15 residues. V lost 4 bases, J lost 5 bases, and 5 bases stayed unmatched. Written as DNA, the CDR3 is TGTGCCAGTAGTAGGGGGACAGGGGGCGATTATGGCTACACCTTC. As protein: CASSRGTGGDYGYTF.

This chain uses TRBV29-1 with TRBJ1-3; TRBD1 is a possible D gene (5 bases). V lost 4 bases and J lost 4, with 11 bases in between. There are 13 residues in the CDR3. Germline-derived CDR1 and CDR2 are SQVTM and ANQGSEA. The CDR3 sequence: CSVGDAGGNTIYF. The DNA of the CDR3 is TGCAGCGTTGGGGACGCGGGAGGAAACACCATATATTTT.

The chain is built from TRBV12-3 or TRBV12-4 and TRBJ2-1; D unresolved. This CDR3 has 13 amino acids. Between the trimmed V and J ends, which lost 5 bases and 4 bases, there was a span of 9 bases. The CDR3 sequence: CASSLSGYNEQFF. CDR3 DNA sequence: TGTGCCAGCAGTCTTTCAGGTTACAATGAGCAGTTCTTC.

The genes are TRBV19 and TRBJ1-6, with unresolved D. The CDR3 is 15 amino acids. Trimming removed 9 bases from V and 3 bases from J, with 15 bases in between. CDR1 is LNHDA and CDR2 is SQIVND in the germline V gene (reference sequence). CDR3 residues: CASTENDNYNSPLHF. CDR3 nucleotides: TGTGCCAGCACAGAAAACGACAACTATAATTCACCCCTCCACTTT. The entire variable domain, with the rest obtained from reference TRBV19 and TRBJ1-6, is as follows: DGGITQSPKYLFRKEGQNVTLSCEQNLNHDAMYWYRQDPGQGLRLIYYSQIVNDFQKGDIAEGYSVSREKKESFPLTVTSAQKNPTAFYLCASTENDNYNSPLHFGNGTRLTVT.

The chain combines TRBV6-5 with TRBJ2-5; 7 bases match TRBD2. The CDR3 runs to 14 residues. The V gene end was trimmed by 8 bases and the J gene end by 5 bases; junction bases not matched to a gene: 11. CDR1 is MNHEY, CDR2 SVGAGI, per germline. CDR3 region: CASSPSGGLETQYF. CDR3 bases: TGTGCCAGCTCTCCGTCCGGGGGGTTGGAGACCCAGTACTTC.

This sequence joins TRBV27 and TRBJ2-4; 7 bases align to TRBD1. Losses at the gene ends were 5 bases for V and 0 bases for J; bases not matched to a gene: 10. In germline, CDR1 is MNHEY, CDR2 SMNVEV (reference sequence). This CDR3 is built from 17 residues. CDR3 bases: TGTGCCAGCAGTCCCACCGGACAGGTTTTAGCCAAAAACATTCAGTACTTC. As protein: CASSPTGQVLAKNIQYF.

A word on this clone: Other DNA sequences in the sample encode the same CDR3. The rearrangement uses TRBV7-8 and TRBJ1-2, with TRBD1 identical over 7 bases. The CDR3 covers 14 residues. Unmatched junction bases numbered 6, after V lost 3 bases and J lost 5 bases. Germline CDR1 reads SGHVS; CDR2 reads FQNEAQ. CDR3 amino acids: CASSLTGQNYGYTF. The CDR3 nucleotides read TGTGCCAGCAGCTTGACGGGACAGAATTATGGCTACACCTTC.

This clone was observed a single time. The chain is built from TRBV3-1 (or the pseudogene TRBV3-2) and TRBJ1-1, with 7 bases identical to TRBD1. V was clipped by 3 bases and J by 6 bases; unmatched bases: 7. The CDR3 is 14 residues long. Germline V gene sequence: CDR1 LGHDT, CDR2 YNNKEL (reference sequence). CDR3 region: CASSQRQGKAEAFF. CDR3 bases: TGTGCCAGCAGCCAGCGACAGGGAAAGGCTGAAGCTTTCTTT.

The chain combines TRBV11-2 with TRBJ1-1; 9 bases fit TRBD1. Unmatched junction bases numbered 17, after V lost 5 bases and J lost 1 base. From germline, CDR1 is SGHAT and CDR2 FQNNGV. The CDR3 consists of 19 residues. DNA of the CDR3: TGTGCCAGCAGCCCGCTCTTGGGGACAGGGATTAGGGAGAACACTGAAGCTTTCTTT. Its translation is CASSPLLGTGIRENTEAFF.

The V gene is TRBV5-1, the J gene TRBJ1-4; 9 bases match TRBD1. Germline assignment: CDR1 SGHRS and CDR2 YFSETQ. J lost 8 bases, V lost 4 bases, and 6 bases had no gene match. The CDR3 spans 14 residues. CDR3 residues: CASSPWTGDEKLFF. The CDR3 DNA follows: TGCGCCAGCAGCCCCTGGACAGGGGACGAAAAACTGTTTTTT.

The chain couples TRBV4-2 to TRBJ1-5; maybe TRBD1 (6 bases). Trimming took 0 bases from V and 7 from J, leaving 16 bases between them. Germline V CDR1 and CDR2: LGHNA, YNFKEQ. The CDR3 contains 16 residues. DNA for the CDR3: TGTGCCAGCAGCCAAGATGTGGCAGCGAGGGGGCAGCCCCAGCATTTT. As protein: CASSQDVAARGQPQHF.

The chain links TRBV14 to TRBJ2-1; D gene ambiguous. There are 14 residues in the CDR3. V was pared by 1 base and J by 3 bases, with 7 bases between. CDR1 and CDR2 from the germline V gene are SGHDN and FVKESK. The CDR3: CASSQVLGYNEQFF. CDR3 nucleotides: TGTGCCAGCAGCCAAGTGCTAGGCTACAATGAGCAGTTCTTC.

The chain recombines TRBV9 with TRBJ2-3, with 9 bases that match TRBD2. V was pared by 0 bases and J by 1 base, with 0 bases of the junction left unmatched. Per germline, CDR1 SGDLS and CDR2 YYNGEE. The CDR3 length is 15 residues. CDR3 DNA sequence: TGTGCCAGCAGCGTAGGGACTAGCGGCACAGATACGCAGTATTTT. Amino acid sequence: CASSVGTSGTDTQYF.

The chain recombines TRBV5-6 with TRBJ1-1, with 7 bases identical to TRBD1. The V gene's germline CDR1 is SGHDT and CDR2 YYEEEE. The CDR3 consists of 12 residues. The V and J ends lost 4 bases and 5 bases, in that order; junction bases with no gene match: 2. CDR3 in amino acids: CASSLQGTEAFF. The CDR3 DNA is TGTGCCAGCAGCCTACAGGGGACTGAAGCTTTCTTT.

This sequence joins TRBV15 and TRBJ2-1, with D unresolved. There are 12 residues in the CDR3. Germline V CDR1 and CDR2: LNHNV, YYDKDF (reference sequence). Trimming pared 6 bases from V and 9 bases from J, leaving 12 bases between. DNA of the CDR3: TGTGCCACCAGTTTAACTACTGTTGAGCAGTTCTTC. Protein: CATSLTTVEQFF.